This T cell receptor (beta chain) originates from a study of radiation and T cells in renal cell carcinoma. V was cut by 5 bases and J by 5 bases, with 11 bases left in between. The V gene's germline CDR1 is MNHNY and CDR2 SVGAGI (reference sequence). The CDR3 totals 13 residues. Measured with immunoSEQ multiplex PCR; TCRdb has only the in-frame clones, and not every one. The sample includes 15,000 to 20,000 clones, under 70% of them seen just once. Treatment meaning: treatment-naive control, cytoreductive nephrectomy. Treatment-naive patients without radiation supplied the control tumors at nephrectomy. The patient's renal cell carcinoma had clear cell pathology.

The sample consisted of tumor tissue, taken from a patient whose treatment was nephrectomy without radiotherapy. The clonotype originates from a middle-aged man with renal cell carcinoma. The chain uses TRBV6-6 and TRBJ2-3; D gene unclear. CDR3 sequence: CASSPPTRDTQYF. The CDR3 bases are TGTGCCAGCAGTCCCCCGACCCGAGATACGCAGTATTTT.